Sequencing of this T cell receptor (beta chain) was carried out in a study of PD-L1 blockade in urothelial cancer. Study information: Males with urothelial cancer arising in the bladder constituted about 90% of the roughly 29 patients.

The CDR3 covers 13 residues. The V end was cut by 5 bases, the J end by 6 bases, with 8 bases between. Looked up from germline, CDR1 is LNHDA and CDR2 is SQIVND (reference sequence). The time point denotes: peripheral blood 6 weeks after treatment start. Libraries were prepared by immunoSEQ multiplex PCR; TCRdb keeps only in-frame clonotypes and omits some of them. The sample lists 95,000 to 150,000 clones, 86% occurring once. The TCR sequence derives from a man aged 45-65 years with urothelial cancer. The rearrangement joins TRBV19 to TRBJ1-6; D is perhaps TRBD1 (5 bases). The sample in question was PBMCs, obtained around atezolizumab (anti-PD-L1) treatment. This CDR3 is CASSPQGNSPLHF. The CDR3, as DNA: TGTGCCAGTAGTCCCCAGGGTAATTCACCCCTCCACTTT.